Following are 18 T cell receptor beta chains from one sample sequenced in a study of OX40 agonist ivuxolimab in advanced cancers. Repertoires were generated with immunoSEQ multiplex PCR, while TCRdb's copy carries only in-frame clones and drops some. The table includes over 45,000 clones, over 80% detected once. Sequencing used CD4+ or CD8+ T cells sorted from blood, obtained in a trial of the OX40 agonist ivuxolimab. The receptors stem from an adult with an advanced solid tumor such as melanoma, head and neck, liver or kidney cancer.

V usage is TRBV5-7 and J usage is TRBJ2-5, with D tentatively TRBD1 (7 bases). TRBV5-7 is annotated as an ORF whose role is uncertain. Trimming took off 3 bases at V and 2 bases at J, with 23 bases between the two ends. The CDR3 runs to 18 residues. The CDR3 loop reads CASSSRITGEGGQETQYF. The CDR3 nucleotides are TGTGCCAGCAGCTCCCGAATTACAGGGGAAGGGGGGCAAGAGACCCAGTACTTC.

V usage is TRBV5-4 and J usage is TRBJ2-5; D is ambiguous. V dropped 2 bases and J dropped 3 bases, with 14 bases sitting between them. The CDR3 spans 15 residues. Germline V CDR1 and CDR2: SGHNT, YYREEE (reference sequence). The CDR3: CASSFPAEEKETQYF. CDR3 sequence (DNA): TGTGCCAGCAGCTTCCCAGCTGAAGAGAAAGAGACCCAGTACTTC.

The chain links TRBV6-5 to TRBJ2-1; TRBD1 aligns across 8 bases. V shed 10 bases and J 2 bases; nucleotides not matched to a gene: 10. Germline V lookup: CDR1 MNHEY, CDR2 SVGAGI. The CDR3 is 15 residues long. The CDR3 DNA reads TGTGCCACCGAGGCAGGACAGGGAGCCTACAATGAGCAGTTCTTC. Translated, it gives CATEAGQGAYNEQFF.

This rearrangement joins TRBV7-9 to TRBJ1-2, with D maybe TRBD1 (5 bases). The germline V and J ends were trimmed by 5 bases and 7 bases, with 20 bases remaining between them. The CDR3 consists of 15 residues. Germline V lookup: CDR1 SEHNR, CDR2 FQNEAQ (reference sequence). CDR3 region: CASSALSQGVAGYTF. The DNA of the CDR3 is TGTGCCAGCAGCGCCCTTTCTCAGGGAGTGGCTGGCTACACCTTC.

The chain uses TRBV7-2 and TRBJ2-7; D could derive from TRBD1 or TRBD2 (5 bases each). Germline-derived CDR1 and CDR2 are SGHTA and FQGNSA. This CDR3 contains 14 residues. V lost 5 bases, J lost 9 bases, and 20 bases lay in between. This chain's CDR3 is CASSPPGPQFAQYF. The CDR3 region has the DNA TGTGCCAGCAGCCCTCCGGGACCCCAATTCGCGCAGTACTTC.

Of note for this clone: A junction end diverges from the germline sequence, so it may reflect a read error. The V and J genes are TRBV14 and TRBJ2-5, with D perhaps matching TRBD2 (7 bases). The CDR3 has 14 residues. Germline CDR1 and CDR2: SGHDN and FVKESK. The CDR3 is CASNQQGGEETQYF. As DNA, the CDR3 is TGTGCCAGCAACCAACAGGGAGGGGAGGAGACCCAGTACTTC.

The chain joins TRBV6-6 to TRBJ1-1; D uncertain. The germline V and J ends were trimmed by 6 bases and 4 bases, with 9 bases remaining between them. This CDR3 spans 12 amino acids. Germline V CDR1 and CDR2: MNHNY, SVGAGI (reference sequence). DNA of the CDR3: TGTGCCAGCAGCCAGTCTAGCACTGAAGCTTTCTTT. As protein: CASSQSSTEAFF.

The rearrangement links TRBV7-9 to TRBJ1-6; possible D gene TRBD1, 5 bases. The CDR3 is made up of 15 amino acids. Germline V gives CDR1 SEHNR, CDR2 FQNEAQ (reference sequence). Trimming pared 6 bases from V and 0 bases from J, leaving 9 bases between. The CDR3 reads CASRTGSSYNSPLHF. CDR3 nucleotide sequence: TGTGCCAGCAGAACAGGAAGCTCCTATAATTCACCCCTCCACTTT.

The chain is built from TRBV4-1 and TRBJ1-1; TRBD1 might be the D (6 bases). This CDR3 spans 15 amino acids. Germline V gene sequence: CDR1 MGHRA, CDR2 YSYEKL. The ends were cut back, 3 bases at V and 1 base at J, with 12 bases in the middle. The CDR3 DNA reads as TGCGCCAGCAGCCAGTACTCGACAGGGAACACTGAAGCTTTCTTT. This gives the protein CASSQYSTGNTEAFF.

The rearrangement links TRBV7-6 to TRBJ1-1, with D perhaps matching TRBD1 (5 bases). Germline V gene sequence: CDR1 SGHVS, CDR2 FNYEAQ. V lost 5 bases to trimming and J lost 6 bases, with 13 bases between them. The CDR3 covers 13 residues. The CDR3 sequence: CASSQPGVPEAFF. DNA of the CDR3: TGTGCCAGCAGCCAGCCGGGGGTCCCTGAAGCTTTCTTT.

The chain carries TRBV5-1 and TRBJ2-1, with TRBD2 as a possible D gene (6 bases). The V end lost 4 bases, the J end lost 3 bases, and 26 bases lay between the germline ends. The CDR3 runs 19 residues. Germline V gene sequence: CDR1 SGHRS, CDR2 YFSETQ. The CDR3 DNA reads as TGCGCCAGCAGCCCTGACATAGCGGTGTCCAACCTCCGCTACAATGAGCAGTTCTTC. It yields the protein CASSPDIAVSNLRYNEQFF.

This clone turned up a few times. The chain combines TRBV27 with TRBJ1-6; D gene ambiguous. Germline V gene data show CDR1 as MNHEY and CDR2 as SMNVEV (reference sequence). The V gene lost 3 bases and the J gene lost 9 bases, with 15 bases spanning the gap. The length of the CDR3 is 15 residues. The CDR3 region is CASSLGGLSISPLHF. In nucleotides, the CDR3 is TGTGCCAGCAGTTTGGGCGGACTAAGCATTTCACCCCTCCACTTT.

The gene calls are TRBV27 and TRBJ1-4; maybe TRBD1 (5 bases). V was cut by 3 bases and J by 8 bases, with 16 bases left in between. This CDR3 has 15 amino acids. CDR1 is MNHEY, CDR2 SMNVEV, per germline (reference sequence). CDR3 nucleotide sequence: TGTGCCAGCAGTTTCGGGACCGGAAAGGGCGAAAAACTGTTTTTT. It codes for CASSFGTGKGEKLFF.

V gene TRBV18 combines with J gene TRBJ1-3, with 8 bases fitting TRBD1. Germline loops: CDR1 KGHSH, CDR2 LQKENI. Unmatched junction bases numbered 4, after V lost 3 bases and J lost 0 bases. This CDR3 region has 16 residues. DNA for the CDR3: TGTGCCAGCTCACCTTTGGGACAGGTCTCTGGAAACACCATATATTTT. Amino acid sequence: CASSPLGQVSGNTIYF.

J is TRBJ1-2 and V is TRBV2; D gene unclear. Germline CDR1 reads SNHLY; CDR2 reads FYNNEI. The CDR3 has 12 amino acids. V dropped 10 bases and J dropped 4 bases, with 13 bases sitting between them. The DNA of the CDR3 is TGTGCCAACCCCGGACGGAGCTATGGCTACACCTTC. Amino acids: CANPGRSYGYTF.

The V gene is TRBV7-2, the J gene TRBJ2-1; D uncertain. Trimming left V 4 bases short and J 10 bases short, with 17 bases between. The CDR3 runs to 14 residues. Germline V gene data show CDR1 as SGHTA and CDR2 as FQGNSA. CDR3 sequence: CASSSRTLAGEQFF. The CDR3 nucleotides read TGTGCCAGCAGCTCCAGAACACTCGCCGGGGAGCAGTTCTTC. Full variable domain (outside the CDR3, taken from reference TRBV7-2 and TRBJ2-1): GAGVSQSPSNKVTEKGKDVELRCDPISGHTALYWYRQSLGQGLEFLIYFQGNSAPDKSGLPSDRFSAERTGGSVSTLTIQRTQQEDSAVYLCASSSRTLAGEQFFGPGTRLTVL.

The J gene is TRBJ2-7, the V gene TRBV29-1; D possibly uses TRBD1 or TRBD2 (7 bases each). This CDR3 region has 14 residues. V was cut by 0 bases and J by 6 bases, with 15 bases left in between. Germline-derived CDR1 and CDR2 are SQVTM and ANQGSEA. The DNA of the CDR3 is TGCAGCGTTGAAGAGTGGGAGGGGGCGCGCGAGCAGTACTTC. Its protein product is CSVEEWEGAREQYF.

The chain combines TRBV30 with TRBJ1-3; 7 nucleotides line up with TRBD1. The length of the CDR3 is 13 residues. Per germline, CDR1 GTSNPN and CDR2 SVGIG (reference sequence). With V trimmed by 6 bases and J by 0 bases, 2 bases remained unmatched. The CDR3 loop reads CACDRVSGNTIYF. The CDR3 DNA is TGTGCCTGTGACAGGGTCTCTGGAAACACCATATATTTT. The full variable domain, in which reference TRBV30 and TRBJ1-3 provide the parts outside the CDR3, is SQTIHQWPATLVQPVGSPLSLECTVEGTSNPNLYWYRQAAGRGLQLLFYSVGIGQISSEVPQNLSASRPQDRQFILSSKKLLLSDSGFYLCACDRVSGNTIYFGEGSWLTVV.